This T cell receptor (beta chain) came from a study of Ad26.COV2.S vaccination and SARS-CoV-2 variants. Study at large: Doses of Ad26.COV2.S were injected into muscle once or twice, 56 days apart. The study's findings and limits: The TCR breadth and depth analyses may have understated or missed part of the total T cell responses.

Produced via immunoSEQ multiplex PCR; TCRdb's table is partial and in-frame only. This sample has hundreds of thousands of clones, with roughly 84% found just once. Indicated treatment: about 20 received Ad26.COV2.S at low or high dose, single or two shots; about 5 received placebo; per-sample allocation not given. Sampling happened 63 days after the first vaccine or placebo injection. An adult donor aged 18-55 years was enrolled in Boston. What was given as vaccine was an Ad26 vector encoding Wuhan-strain SARS-CoV-2 spike. About this clone: No antigen is known for it.

The V end lost 5 bases, the J end lost 11 bases, and 19 bases lay between the germline ends. The CDR3 length is 14 residues. CDR1 and CDR2 from the germline V gene are SGHTA and FQGNSA. This chain uses TRBV7-2 with TRBJ1-5; D is perhaps TRBD1 (5 bases). The sequencing used peripheral blood, collected in a trial of Ad26.COV2.S vaccine versus placebo. This TCR derives from a person aged 18-60 years who received the Ad26.COV2.S COVID-19 vaccine or a placebo. Here the CDR3 reads CASSGGVLNRTQHF. DNA for the CDR3: TGTGCCAGCAGCGGAGGTGTCCTGAACAGGACCCAGCATTTT.